The 20 T cell receptor beta chains listed next were all sequenced from one sample in a study of blood T cell repertoires in COVID-19. The data were produced by immunoSEQ multiplex PCR, yet TCRdb's version contains in-frame clones alone and is incomplete. This sample has 70,000 or so clones, with 88% found just once. The sample taken for sequencing was peripheral blood. These receptors all stem from a human donor in a cohort sampled during active COVID-19.

The count of this clone is one. The CDR3 DNA follows: TGTGCCAGCAGTTCCGGACAGGGGGGGACTGAAGCTTTCTTT. This gives the protein CASSSGQGGTEAFF. The rearrangement uses TRBV6-6 and TRBJ1-1; 10 bases agree with TRBD1. CDR3 length: 14 residues. The J segment lost 5 bases and the V segment lost 4 bases, leaving 4 bases of the junction unmatched. Germline V gene data show CDR1 as MNHNY and CDR2 as SVGAGI (reference sequence).

The chain combines TRBV28 with TRBJ2-7, with a weak D call TRBD2 (6 bases). CDR1 is MDHEN and CDR2 is SYDVKM in the germline V gene. V was cut by 2 bases and J by 3 bases, with 11 bases left in between. The CDR3 spans 14 residues. The CDR3, as DNA: TGTGCCAGCAGTTTAGCGGGGTTTGGCTACGAGCAGTACTTC. This codes for CASSLAGFGYEQYF.

The chain recombines TRBV7-8 with TRBJ2-1, with 10 bases aligning to TRBD2. Germline V gene data show CDR1 as SGHVS and CDR2 as FQNEAQ. Losses at the gene ends were 2 bases for V and 10 bases for J; bases not matched to a gene: 8. The length of the CDR3 is 15 residues. The DNA of the CDR3 is TGTGCCAGCAGCTTATACCCTAGCGGGAGACTGGAGCAGTTCTTC. Amino acids: CASSLYPSGRLEQFF.

The chain couples TRBV11-2 to TRBJ2-1, with 7 bases that match TRBD2. V lost 1 base and J lost 2; bases outside the gene matches: 2. The length of the CDR3 is 15 residues. CDR1 and CDR2 from the germline V gene are SGHAT and FQNNGV. CDR3 nucleotide sequence: TGTGCCAGCAGCTTAGGGGGGGGGACCTACAATGAGCAGTTCTTC. This encodes CASSLGGGTYNEQFF.

V and J are TRBV6-5 and TRBJ1-2, with D unresolved. The V end lost 6 bases, the J end lost 8 bases, and 19 bases lay between the germline ends. The CDR3 loop spans 14 amino acids. From germline, CDR1 is MNHEY and CDR2 SVGAGI. The CDR3: CASRATAQAAGYTF. The CDR3 nucleotides are TGTGCCAGCAGAGCTACGGCGCAAGCGGCGGGCTACACCTTC.

The chain couples TRBV3-1 (or the pseudogene TRBV3-2) to TRBJ2-7; D remains ambiguous. The ends were cut back, 1 base at V and 3 bases at J, with 7 bases in the middle. The CDR3 loop spans 13 amino acids. Germline CDR1 and CDR2: LGHDT and YNNKEL (reference sequence). The CDR3 reads CASSQVHGYEQYF. DNA for the CDR3: TGTGCCAGCAGCCAAGTCCACGGCTACGAGCAGTACTTC.

In its sample, this clone was seen once. This CDR3 is CAISERPLLRGNQPSSTDTQYF. The CDR3 bases are TGTGCCATCAGTGAGCGCCCCTTGTTGCGGGGGAACCAGCCCTCTAGCACAGATACGCAGTATTTT. The chain uses TRBV10-3 and TRBJ2-3; 7 bases map to TRBD2. CDR3 length: 22 amino acids. Germline-derived CDR1 and CDR2 are ENHRY and SYGVKD. Unmatched junction bases numbered 23, after V lost 2 bases and J lost 0 bases.

The chain links TRBV25-1 to TRBJ2-1; D may be TRBD1 (6 bases). The CDR3 is made up of 14 amino acids. V was cut by 7 bases and J by 9 bases, with 19 bases left in between. CDR1 MGHDK and CDR2 SYGVNS come from the germline V gene. The CDR3 DNA reads as TGTGCCAGCACCAGACAGGTGGTTGTTGCTGAGCAGTTCTTC. Its protein product is CASTRQVVVAEQFF.

This chain connects TRBV30 to TRBJ2-7, with 10 positions matching TRBD2. There are 16 residues in the CDR3. Trimming removed 1 base from V and 3 bases from J; junction bases left unmatched: 9. Germline CDR1 and CDR2: GTSNPN and SVGIG (reference sequence). CDR3 sequence: CAWSACLAGVFYEQYF. The CDR3 DNA is TGTGCCTGGAGTGCTTGTCTAGCGGGAGTGTTCTACGAGCAGTACTTC.

The chain uses TRBV11-2 and TRBJ2-2, with a tentative D call TRBD1 (5 bases). The germline CDR1 and CDR2 sequences are SGHAT and FQNNGV. The V end lost 3 bases, the J end lost 0 bases, and 11 bases lay between the germline ends. The CDR3 length is 16 residues. The CDR3 reads CASSFQGLANTGELFF. The CDR3 DNA reads as TGTGCCAGCAGCTTTCAGGGTCTAGCGAACACCGGGGAGCTGTTTTTT.

This chain joins TRBV15 and TRBJ2-5; perhaps TRBD1 as D (6 bases). The CDR3 consists of 15 residues. V lost 0 bases and J 5 bases, leaving 13 bases between the germline ends. The germline CDR1 and CDR2 sequences are LNHNV and YYDKDF (reference sequence). CDR3 sequence reads: CATSRDPGQLETQYF. In DNA, the CDR3 is TGTGCCACCAGCAGAGATCCCGGACAGCTTGAGACCCAGTACTTC.

This chain uses TRBV5-8 with TRBJ1-1; D call uncertain. The CDR3 is 17 residues long. Trimming pared 4 bases from V and 1 base from J, leaving 20 bases between. Per germline, CDR1 SGHTS and CDR2 YDEGEE. This CDR3 is CASSPSPAGVSNTEAFF. The CDR3, as DNA: TGTGCCAGCAGCCCCTCGCCCGCCGGGGTATCGAACACTGAAGCTTTCTTT.

In its sample, this clone was seen once. J is TRBJ1-1 and V is TRBV4-1; 8 bases are shared with TRBD1. J lost 3 bases, V lost 2 bases, and 5 bases had no gene match. This CDR3 is built from 15 residues. The V gene's germline CDR1 is MGHRA and CDR2 YSYEKL. The CDR3 DNA reads as TGCGCCAGCAGCCAAACAGGGGGAGAGGACACTGAAGCTTTCTTT. Translated, it gives CASSQTGGEDTEAFF.

This chain connects TRBV19 to TRBJ2-1, with D possibly matching TRBD2 (6 bases). Germline V gene lookup returns CDR1 LNHDA and CDR2 SQIVND (reference sequence). Trimming cost V 4 bases and J 8 bases, with 12 bases left between them. CDR3 size: 13 residues. The chain's CDR3 is CASSKPSVHEQFF. CDR3 sequence (DNA): TGTGCCAGTAGTAAGCCTAGCGTGCATGAGCAGTTCTTC.

This clone was found a few times. The gene calls are TRBV7-9 and TRBJ2-7, with 7 positions matching TRBD2. The CDR3 is 15 amino acids. CDR1 SEHNR and CDR2 FQNEAQ come from the germline V gene (reference sequence). With V trimmed by 2 bases and J by 3 bases, 7 bases remained unmatched. CDR3 loop: CASSLPGEGYYEQYV. In DNA form, the CDR3 reads TGTGCCAGCAGCTTACCCGGGGAGGGTTACTACGAGCAGTACGTC.

J is TRBJ2-5 and V is TRBV7-9; weak D call: TRBD1 (5 bases). V lost 4 bases, J lost 0 bases, and 9 bases lay in between. Germline V gene data show CDR1 as SEHNR and CDR2 as FQNEAQ (reference sequence). The CDR3 has 14 amino acids. The CDR3 sequence is CASSSTVHQETQYF. For the CDR3, the DNA is TGTGCCAGCAGCTCGACAGTACACCAAGAGACCCAGTACTTC.

The V gene is TRBV15, the J gene TRBJ1-6; 8 nucleotides align to TRBD1. The trim removed 0 bases at V and 5 bases at J, leaving 0 bases unmatched. Germline V CDR1 and CDR2: LNHNV, YYDKDF (reference sequence). This CDR3 is 15 amino acids long. The CDR3 DNA reads TGTGCCACCAGCAGAGAACAGGGGGATAATTCACCCCTCCACTTT. Amino acid sequence: CATSREQGDNSPLHF.

The rearrangement uses TRBV25-1 and TRBJ1-2; 10 nucleotides agree with TRBD1. V lost 1 base and J lost 6; bases outside the gene matches: 8. Germline CDR1 is MGHDK and CDR2 is SYGVNS. This CDR3 spans 16 amino acids. The CDR3 region is CASSEWGTGAMDGYTF. CDR3 sequence (DNA): TGTGCCAGCAGTGAATGGGGGACAGGGGCGATGGATGGCTACACCTTC.

This sequence joins TRBV19 and TRBJ1-5, with 7 bases identical to TRBD1. This CDR3 has 13 amino acids. Germline CDR1 LNHDA, CDR2 SQIVND (reference sequence). The DNA of the CDR3 is TGTGCAGGATCTCAGGGGGTCAATCAGCCCCAGCATTTT. Translating it yields CAGSQGVNQPQHF. Full variable domain (remainder filled in from reference TRBV19 and TRBJ1-5): DGGITQSPKYLFRKEGQNVTLSCEQNLNHDAMYWYRQDPGQGLRLIYYSQIVNDFQKGDIAEGYSVSREKKESFPLTVTSAQKNPTAFYLCAGSQGVNQPQHFGDGTRLSIL.

V is TRBV6-6 and J is TRBJ2-7; D possibly corresponds to TRBD1 (5 bases). This CDR3 region has 14 residues. V dropped 2 bases and J dropped 5 bases, with 13 bases sitting between them. CDR1 MNHNY and CDR2 SVGAGI come from the germline V gene (reference sequence). CDR3 amino acids: CASSYRRDTHEQYF. CDR3 nucleotides: TGTGCCAGCAGTTACCGCAGGGATACCCACGAGCAGTACTTC.